Shown below are 9 T cell receptor beta chains from a single sample sequenced in a study of T cells in Graves' hyperthyroidism and ophthalmopathy. There were TCR beta CDR3 regions amplified from RNA transcripts. TCR CDR3 underwent first-round RT-PCR with the HTBI primer set. TCRdb analysed the multiplex PCR reads with MiXCR anew, one entry per CDR3 protein. The table has over 650,000 distinct CDR3 sequences, around 17% seen once. The sequenced sample was blood. These receptors all come from a man aged 18 to 29 with Graves' hyperthyroidism.

Turning to this clonotype: Given a much more abundant clone one base away, this may be a read error. The chain uses TRBV2 and TRBJ1-4; D ambiguous. CDR1 is SNHLY and CDR2 is FYNNEI in the germline V gene. CDR3 length: 17 amino acids. CDR3 bases: TGTGCCAGCAGCGACAATCTGGAGTTTGCAACTAATAAAAAACTGTTTTTT. Residues: CASSDNLEFATNKKLFF.

This clonotype was seen a handful of times. The rearrangement joins TRBV20-1 to TRBJ2-1; 7 positions agree with TRBD2. Germline lookup yields CDR1 DFQATT and CDR2 SNEGSKA (reference sequence). The CDR3 consists of 18 residues. Trimming at V came to 0 bases and at J to 3 bases, leaving 14 bases not matched to a gene. The CDR3 reads CSARDGPPGLADYNEQFF. The CDR3 DNA is TGCAGTGCTAGAGATGGCCCACCGGGGCTAGCGGACTACAATGAGCAGTTCTTC.

For this clonotype: A much larger clone sits a single nucleotide away, making a read error possible. The genes are TRBV28 and TRBJ1-5, with TRBD1 matching over 8 bases. The germline CDR1 and CDR2 sequences are MDHEN and SYDVKM. There are 16 residues in the CDR3. This CDR3 reads CACSLWSAGGGQPQHF. The CDR3 coding sequence is TGTGCCTGCAGTTTATGGTCGGCAGGGGGCGGTCAGCCCCAGCATTTT.

This clonotype was counted only a few times. This chain joins TRBV3-1 and TRBJ1-2; D is uncertain. This CDR3 region has 13 residues. Germline V gene data show CDR1 as LGHDT and CDR2 as YNNKEL (reference sequence). The V end lost 0 bases, the J end lost 3 bases, and 5 bases lay between the germline ends. The chain's CDR3 is CASSQETYYGYTF. CDR3 nucleotide sequence: TGTGCCAGCAGCCAAGAAACTTACTATGGCTACACCTTC. The full variable domain, rest sourced from reference TRBV3-1 and TRBJ1-2, is DTAVSQTPKYLVTQMGNDKSIKCEQNLGHDTMYWYKQDSKKFLKIMFSYNNKELIINETVPNRFSPKSPDKAHLNLHINSLELGDSAVYFCASSQETYYGYTFGSGTRLTVV.

This clonotype appeared many times. The J gene is TRBJ2-5, the V gene TRBV6-1; no definite D call. The CDR3 extends over 15 amino acids. Between the trimmed V and J ends, which lost 5 bases and 2 bases, there was a span of 15 bases. Germline CDR1 reads MNHNS; CDR2 reads SASEGT. CDR3 bases: TGTGCCAGCAGTCGAGTTCGGGCAGGACAAGAGACCCAGTACTTC. Its translation: CASSRVRAGQETQYF.

This clonotype was recorded at least ten times. The CDR3 spells CASSYRQHVYGYTF. In DNA, the CDR3 is TGTGCCAGCAGTTACCGACAGCACGTCTATGGCTACACCTTC. J is TRBJ1-2 and V is TRBV28, with D possibly matching TRBD1 (5 bases). The CDR3 has 14 amino acids. V was clipped by 4 bases and J by 4 bases, with 13 bases between them. CDR1 is MDHEN, CDR2 SYDVKM, per germline.

The chain carries TRBV20-1 and TRBJ2-2; TRBD2 matches 12 bases. CDR1 is DFQATT and CDR2 is SNEGSKA in the germline V gene (reference sequence). The CDR3 contains 14 residues. V was clipped by 6 bases and J by 4 bases; unmatched bases: 3. In nucleotides, the CDR3 is TGCAGTGCACTAGCGGGAGGAGGCACCGGGGAGCTGTTTTTT. Translated, it gives CSALAGGGTGELFF.

V and J are TRBV28 and TRBJ2-6; D is possibly TRBD1 (7 bases). Germline V lookup: CDR1 MDHEN, CDR2 SYDVKM. The CDR3 totals 15 residues. V gave up 7 bases and J gave up 3 bases, with 13 bases separating them. The CDR3 sequence is CASKGGGVGANVLTF. The CDR3 DNA follows: TGTGCCAGCAAAGGAGGGGGCGTTGGGGCCAACGTCCTGACTTTC. The whole variable domain, filled in from reference TRBV28 and TRBJ2-6, reads DVKVTQSSRYLVKRTGEKVFLECVQDMDHENMFWYRQDPGLGLRLIYFSYDVKMKEKGDIPEGYSVSREKKERFSLILESASTNQTSMYLCASKGGGVGANVLTFGAGSRLTVL.

The chain employs TRBV30 and TRBJ1-5, with a weak D call TRBD1 (5 bases). Germline V lookup: CDR1 GTSNPN, CDR2 SVGIG (reference sequence). This CDR3 is built from 13 residues. The V gene lost 5 bases and the J gene lost 9 bases, with 17 bases spanning the gap. In DNA, the CDR3 is TGTGCCTGGGGGGGGGGGGGAGGCAGGCCCCAGCATTTT. Amino acid sequence: CAWGGGGGRPQHF. Variable domain in full (rest from reference TRBV30 and TRBJ1-5): SQTIHQWPATLVQPVGSPLSLECTVEGTSNPNLYWYRQAAGRGLQLLFYSVGIGQISSEVPQNLSASRPQDRQFILSSKKLLLSDSGFYLCAWGGGGGRPQHFGDGTRLSIL.